What follows are 4 T cell receptor beta chains derived from one specimen sequenced in a study of blood T cell repertoires in COVID-19 (dated by TCRdb to 2018 to 2020). The library was made by the immunoSEQ multiplex PCR assay. This immuneACCESS table, as held by TCRdb, lists in-frame sequences with V and J called but not all clones. Of the missing ones, under half trace to an unresolved V gene in checked studies; the others have no known cause. In all, the sample holds about 250,000 clones, and about nine tenths of those were seen once. The ten biggest clones cover approximately 2.4% of the sample. Sequenced sample: PBMCs or T cells enriched from blood (not recorded which). The receptors come from a woman in her twenties or thirties with acute COVID-19.

The CDR3 bases are TGTGCCAGCAGTGAACGTTTCCGGGACACTTTAGAAAAACTGTTTTTT. It yields the protein CASSERFRDTLEKLFF. This chain joins TRBV25-1 and TRBJ1-4; D possibly corresponds to TRBD1 (6 bases). The CDR3 is 16 amino acids. V lost 2 bases to trimming and J lost 8 bases, with 18 bases between them. CDR1 and CDR2 from the germline V gene are MGHDK and SYGVNS.

The chain joins TRBV19 to TRBJ1-1; no definite D call. This CDR3 is built from 13 residues. V was pared by 5 bases and J by 4 bases, with 11 bases between. CDR1 LNHDA and CDR2 SQIVND come from the germline V gene (reference sequence). As DNA, the CDR3 is TGTGCCAGTAGTTTCCAGTCGGGCACTGAAGCTTTCTTT. Its protein is CASSFQSGTEAFF. The variable domain in full, with the rest retrieved from reference TRBV19 and TRBJ1-1, is DGGITQSPKYLFRKEGQNVTLSCEQNLNHDAMYWYRQDPGQGLRLIYYSQIVNDFQKGDIAEGYSVSREKKESFPLTVTSAQKNPTAFYLCASSFQSGTEAFFGQGTRLTVV.

CDR3 in amino acids: CASSPQTGRPSYEQYF. The CDR3 nucleotides read TGTGCCAGCAGCCCCCAGACAGGACGACCTTCCTACGAGCAGTACTTC. The J gene is TRBJ2-7, the V gene TRBV7-2; D possibly corresponds to TRBD1 (6 bases). CDR3 length: 16 residues. Deletions cut 5 bases from V and 1 base from J, with 18 bases between. CDR1 is SGHTA and CDR2 is FQGNSA in the germline V gene.

The chain joins TRBV12-3 or TRBV12-4 to TRBJ1-1; D possibly corresponds to TRBD1 (6 bases). The CDR3 spans 13 residues. Trimming cost V 3 bases and J 6 bases, with 11 bases left between them. The CDR3, as DNA: TGTGCCAGCAGTTTTAATGAGGGGGCTGAAGCTTTCTTT. It encodes CASSFNEGAEAFF.